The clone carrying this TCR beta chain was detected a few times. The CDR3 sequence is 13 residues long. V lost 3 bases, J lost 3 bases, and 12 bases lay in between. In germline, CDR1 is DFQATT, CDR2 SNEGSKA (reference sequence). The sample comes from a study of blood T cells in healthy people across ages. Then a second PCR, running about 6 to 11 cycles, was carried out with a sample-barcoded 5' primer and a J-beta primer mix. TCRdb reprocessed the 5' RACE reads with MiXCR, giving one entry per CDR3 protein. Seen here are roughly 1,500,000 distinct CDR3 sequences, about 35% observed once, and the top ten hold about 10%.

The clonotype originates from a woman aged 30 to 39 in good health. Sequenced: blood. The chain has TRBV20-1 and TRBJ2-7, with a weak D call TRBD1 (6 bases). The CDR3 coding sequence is TGCAGTGCTAGTCAGGGGTGGGACTACGAGCAGTACTTC. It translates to CSASQGWDYEQYF.